Shown below are 22 T cell receptor beta chains from a single sample sequenced in a study of blood T cell repertoires in COVID-19. Measured with immunoSEQ multiplex PCR; TCRdb has only the in-frame clones, and not every one. The sample holds more than 300,000 clones, around nine tenths seen once. The sequenced sample was PBMCs or T cells enriched from blood (not recorded which). The source of these receptors is a woman between 18 and 30 years old who had recovered from COVID-19.

The V call is TRBV4-2, the J call TRBJ2-3, with a possible D match to TRBD2 (6 bases). V lost 0 bases, J lost 4 bases, and 17 bases lay in between. Germline V gene sequence: CDR1 LGHNA, CDR2 YNFKEQ. This CDR3 is 17 amino acids long. CDR3 in DNA: TGTGCCAGCAGCCAAGATCGGGCGGGGAAGGCAGCAGATACGCAGTATTTT. It yields the protein CASSQDRAGKAADTQYF.

This chain joins TRBV7-6 and TRBJ2-1, with 12 bases identical to TRBD2. The CDR3 is 17 amino acids. V gave up 1 base and J gave up 9 bases; unmatched junction bases: 10. Germline V CDR1 and CDR2: SGHVS, FNYEAQ. CDR3 coding DNA: TGTGCCAGCAGCTTAGTCGCTAGCGGGGGGGCAGGGGGTGAGCAGTTCTTC. Translating it yields CASSLVASGGAGGEQFF.

Here the CDR3 DNA reads TGTGCCAGCAGTTACTCGATTTCGGCCTACGAGCAGTACTTC. Translating gives CASSYSISAYEQYF. The J gene is TRBJ2-7, the V gene TRBV6-5; the D is unclear. Trimming stripped 0 bases from V and 2 bases from J, with 8 bases between. The CDR3 loop spans 14 amino acids. Germline loops: CDR1 MNHEY, CDR2 SVGAGI.

A remark on this clone: The junction shows a germline mismatch at one end, possibly a read error. The rearrangement uses TRBV9 and TRBJ2-3, with 12 nucleotides matching TRBD2. The CDR3 loop spans 18 amino acids. The germline CDR1 and CDR2 sequences are SGDLS and YYNGEE. CDR3 nucleotides: TGTGCGAGCACGGCTAGCGGGGGGGCGCCCACCTTCACAGATACGCAGTATTTT. Amino acid sequence: CASTASGGAPTFTDTQYF.

The rearrangement joins TRBV1 to TRBJ2-1; whether TRBD2, the table's D call, matches the DNA was not checked. TRBV1 is a pseudogene segment. CDR3 length: 17 residues. DNA of the CDR3: TGCACCAGCAGCCAAGCGTCTAGCGGGGGGGGGTACAATGAGCAGTTCTTC. Its translation: CTSSQASSGGGYNEQFF.

V and J are TRBV7-9 and TRBJ2-5; TRBD1 is a possible D gene (6 bases). CDR3 size: 13 residues. From germline, CDR1 is SEHNR and CDR2 FQNEAQ (reference sequence). Trimming removed 8 bases from V and 1 base from J, with 11 bases in between. The CDR3: CASGGRAQETQYF. The DNA for the CDR3 is TGTGCCAGCGGGGGCAGGGCCCAAGAGACCCAGTACTTC.

With respect to this clone: This sample includes further DNA sequences coding for the same CDR3. The chain is built from TRBV6-5 and TRBJ1-1, with D maybe TRBD1 (5 bases). V was clipped by 1 base and J by 5 bases, with 11 bases between them. Germline assignment: CDR1 MNHEY and CDR2 SVGAGI. The CDR3 loop spans 14 amino acids. CDR3 sequence (DNA): TGTGCCAGCAGTTACTTGCAGGGTGGGACTGAAGCTTTCTTT. Translated, it gives CASSYLQGGTEAFF.

The chain links TRBV6-6 to TRBJ1-2, with D perhaps matching TRBD1 (6 bases). The V and J ends lost 8 bases and 4 bases respectively, with 14 bases between them. Germline assignment: CDR1 MNHNY and CDR2 SVGAGI (reference sequence). The CDR3 is 13 residues long. The CDR3 here is CASHRDNVYGYTF. The CDR3 DNA sequence: TGTGCCAGCCACCGGGACAATGTCTATGGCTACACCTTC.

The J gene is TRBJ1-2, the V gene TRBV28, with 9 bases matching TRBD1. V shed 6 bases and J 4 bases; nucleotides not matched to a gene: 6. Per the germline V gene, CDR1 is MDHEN and CDR2 is SYDVKM. The CDR3 runs to 14 residues. CDR3 nucleotides: TGTGCCAGCAGCACTACAGGGGGCGTCTATGGCTACACCTTC. Amino acids: CASSTTGGVYGYTF.

The rearrangement links TRBV6-5 to TRBJ1-1; weak D call: TRBD1 (5 bases). V was cut by 4 bases and J by 0 bases, with 9 bases left in between. The CDR3 loop spans 14 amino acids. Germline CDR1 reads MNHEY; CDR2 reads SVGAGI. CDR3 sequence (DNA): TGTGCCAGCAGTTTGGGGGGGATGAACACTGAAGCTTTCTTT. Its translation is CASSLGGMNTEAFF.

This sequence joins TRBV24-1 and TRBJ2-5; 8 bases are shared with TRBD1. This CDR3 spans 15 amino acids. Germline CDR1 reads KGHDR; CDR2 reads SFDVKD. Trimming removed 1 base from V and 2 bases from J; junction bases left unmatched: 2. In DNA, the CDR3 is TGTGCCACCAGTGATTTAACAGGGGGTCAAGAGACCCAGTACTTC. It encodes CATSDLTGGQETQYF.

J is TRBJ1-4 and V is TRBV19, with D possibly being TRBD1 (6 bases). Per the germline V gene, CDR1 is LNHDA and CDR2 is SQIVND (reference sequence). The CDR3 sequence is 15 residues long. Trimming left V 5 bases short and J 4 bases short, with 14 bases between. The CDR3 spells CASSDGQIYNEKLFF. CDR3 nucleotides: TGTGCCAGTAGTGACGGACAGATCTATAATGAAAAACTGTTTTTT.

V and J are TRBV7-9 and TRBJ1-1, with 8 bases aligning to TRBD1. Germline V gene data show CDR1 as SEHNR and CDR2 as FQNEAQ (reference sequence). The V gene end was trimmed by 2 bases and the J gene end by 4 bases; junction bases not matched to a gene: 3. This CDR3 is 14 amino acids long. CDR3 amino acids: CASSLSTGGTEAFF. CDR3 nucleotides: TGTGCCAGCAGCTTATCAACAGGGGGCACTGAAGCTTTCTTT.

The genes are TRBV7-2 and TRBJ1-5; 7 bases map to TRBD1. The CDR3 contains 16 residues. Germline CDR1 SGHTA, CDR2 FQGNSA. V shed 5 bases, J shed 3 bases, and the junction held 10 bases outside the gene matches. The CDR3 nucleotides read TGTGCCAGCAGCCCCCGACAGGGCTCCTTCAATCAGCCCCAGCATTTT. It is translated as CASSPRQGSFNQPQHF.

This chain joins TRBV12-3 or TRBV12-4 and TRBJ1-4; the match to TRBD1 covers 7 bases. The length of the CDR3 is 13 residues. The V segment lost 6 bases and the J segment 8 bases; nucleotides outside the gene matches: 6. In DNA form, the CDR3 reads TGTGCCAGCAGCCAGGGGACAGTAGAAAAACTGTTTTTT. Translating it yields CASSQGTVEKLFF.

Turning to this clone: Since no conserved phenylalanine or tryptophan closes the CDR3, a read error is the likely cause. The limits of the CDR3 on the DNA are not certain, so only TCRdb's listed CDR3 is given. V usage is TRBV7-9 and J usage is TRBJ1-1. Per germline, CDR1 SEHNR and CDR2 FQNEAQ (reference sequence). Both ends counted, the CDR3 spans 12 residues. The CDR3: CASSLGETKLKL.

This chain links TRBV7-9 with TRBJ2-2; 7 bases map to TRBD1. After removal of 8 bases from V and 8 bases from J, the junction contained 11 bases not matched to a gene. The CDR3 is 14 residues long. Germline V gene lookup returns CDR1 SEHNR and CDR2 FQNEAQ (reference sequence). The CDR3 DNA reads TGTGCCAGCCCTGGGACAGTCGTCCCGGGGGAGCTGTTTTTT. Its translation: CASPGTVVPGELFF.

This sequence joins TRBV7-9 and TRBJ1-1, with 9 bases aligning to TRBD1. CDR1 is SEHNR and CDR2 is FQNEAQ in the germline V gene (reference sequence). The CDR3 has 14 residues. J lost 3 bases, V lost 6 bases, and 5 bases had no gene match. CDR3 nucleotide sequence: TGTGCCAGCAGGTCGGACAGGGGTGACACTGAAGCTTTCTTT. It specifies CASRSDRGDTEAFF.

The V gene is TRBV5-4, the J gene TRBJ2-3, with a weak D call TRBD1 (6 bases). Trimming removed 2 bases at V and 3 bases at J, with 7 bases between. CDR3 length equals 13 residues. CDR1 and CDR2 (germline): SGHNT, YYREEE (reference sequence). The CDR3 protein is CASSLQGTDTQYF. CDR3 bases: TGTGCCAGCAGCTTACAGGGAACAGATACGCAGTATTTT.

Remarks on this clone: This sample includes further DNA sequences coding for the same CDR3. The CDR3 DNA is TGTGCCAGCAGCTTGACAGTTAACTATGGCTACACCTTC. Protein: CASSLTVNYGYTF. The chain joins TRBV7-9 to TRBJ1-2, with D possibly matching TRBD1 (5 bases). The V and J ends lost 3 bases and 1 base respectively, with 6 bases between them. CDR3 length: 13 residues. Germline CDR1 reads SEHNR; CDR2 reads FQNEAQ (reference sequence).

The chain uses TRBV2 and TRBJ1-2, with a tentative D call TRBD1 (6 bases). V was cut by 6 bases and J by 5 bases, with 13 bases left in between. Germline CDR1 reads SNHLY; CDR2 reads FYNNEI. The CDR3 length is 13 residues. In DNA, the CDR3 is TGTGCCAGCAGGTCAACAGGGCCTTATGGCTACACCTTC. Protein sequence: CASRSTGPYGYTF.

This chain links TRBV7-2 with TRBJ1-5, with 8 bases fitting TRBD1. This CDR3 spans 17 amino acids. Germline-derived CDR1 and CDR2 are SGHTA and FQGNSA. V gave up 3 bases and J gave up 5 bases; unmatched junction bases: 12. The CDR3 loop is CASSLVGSGGGHQPQHF. CDR3 DNA: TGTGCCAGCAGCTTGGTCGGATCAGGGGGCGGGCATCAGCCCCAGCATTTT.